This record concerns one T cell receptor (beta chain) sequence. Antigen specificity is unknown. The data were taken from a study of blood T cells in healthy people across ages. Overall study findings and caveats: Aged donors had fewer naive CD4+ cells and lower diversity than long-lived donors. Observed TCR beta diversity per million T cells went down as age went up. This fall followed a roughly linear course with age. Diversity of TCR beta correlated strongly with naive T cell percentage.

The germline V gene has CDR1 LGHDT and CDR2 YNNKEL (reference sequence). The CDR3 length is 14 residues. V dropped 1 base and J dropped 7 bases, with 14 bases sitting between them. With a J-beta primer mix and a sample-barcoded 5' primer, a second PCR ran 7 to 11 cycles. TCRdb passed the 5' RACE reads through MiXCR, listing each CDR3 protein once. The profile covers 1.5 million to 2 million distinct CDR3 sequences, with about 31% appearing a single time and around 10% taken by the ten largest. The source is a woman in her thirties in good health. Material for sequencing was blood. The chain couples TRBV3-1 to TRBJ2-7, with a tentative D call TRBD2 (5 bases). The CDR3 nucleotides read TGTGCCAGCAGCCAAGTCAAGGGAGCGAGAGAGCAGTACTTC. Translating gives CASSQVKGAREQYF.